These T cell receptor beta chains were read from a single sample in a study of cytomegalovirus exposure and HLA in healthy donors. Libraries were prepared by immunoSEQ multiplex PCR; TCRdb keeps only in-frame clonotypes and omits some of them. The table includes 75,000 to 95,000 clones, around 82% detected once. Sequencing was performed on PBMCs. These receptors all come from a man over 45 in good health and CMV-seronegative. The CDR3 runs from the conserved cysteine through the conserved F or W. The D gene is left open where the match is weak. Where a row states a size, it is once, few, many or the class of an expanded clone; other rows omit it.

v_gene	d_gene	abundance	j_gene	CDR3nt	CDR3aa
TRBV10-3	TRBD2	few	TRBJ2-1	TGTGCCATCAGTGAGTCGAGAGCGGGGGGGGTGGATGAGCAGTTCTTC	CAISESRAGGVDEQFF
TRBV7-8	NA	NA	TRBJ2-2	TGTGCCAGCAGCTTACGCATAACTAACACCGGGGAGCTGTTTTTT	CASSLRITNTGELFF
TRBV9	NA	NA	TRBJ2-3	TGTGCCAGCAGCCCCTATCCTAGCACAGATACGCAGTATTTT	CASSPYPSTDTQYF
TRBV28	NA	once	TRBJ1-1	TGTGCCAGCATCCAGGGGTCAAACACTGAAGCTTTCTTT	CASIQGSNTEAFF
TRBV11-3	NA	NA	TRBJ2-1	TGTGCCAGCAGGCTAATAAGCTCCTACAATGAGCAGTTCTTC	CASRLISSYNEQFF
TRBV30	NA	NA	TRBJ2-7	TGTGCCTGGAAAAAGGGGGCCTACGAGCAGTACTTC	CAWKKGAYEQYF
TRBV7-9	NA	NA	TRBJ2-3	TGTGCCGGCAGCTTTGAAGGGAGAGGGGATACGCAGTATTTT	CAGSFEGRGDTQYF
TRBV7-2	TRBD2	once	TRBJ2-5	TGTGCCAGCAGTTTTCACCTAGCGGGCCTCATGGAGACCCAGTACTTC	CASSFHLAGLMETQYF
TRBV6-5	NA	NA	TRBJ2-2	TGTGCCAGCAGTCCGGCAGCGGGCATAACCGGGGAGCTGTTTTTT	CASSPAAGITGELFF
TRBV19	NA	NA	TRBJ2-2	TGTGCCAGTATTGCAGGGGGGATCACCGGGGAGCTGTTTTTT	CASIAGGITGELFF
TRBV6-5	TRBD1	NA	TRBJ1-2	TGTGCCAGCAGTTACGGAGACAGGGGAAGGTATGGCTACACCTTC	CASSYGDRGRYGYTF
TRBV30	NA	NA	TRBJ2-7	TGTGCCTGGAGTGTACATGTGCCCGCCTACGAGCAGTACTTC	CAWSVHVPAYEQYF
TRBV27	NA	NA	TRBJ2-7	TGTGCCAGCAGTTTTACGAAGGGGGAGCAGTACTTC	CASSFTKGEQYF
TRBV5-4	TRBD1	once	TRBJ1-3	TGTGCCAGCAGCTGGGACAGGGGAAACACCATATATTTT	CASSWDRGNTIYF
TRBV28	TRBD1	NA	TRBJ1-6	TGTGCCAGCAGGGCCTCGGGACAGCGGTATAATTCACCCCTCCACTTT	CASRASGQRYNSPLHF
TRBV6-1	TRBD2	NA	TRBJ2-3	TGTGCCAGCAGACCAGTGGGGGGGGTAACAGATACGCAGTATTTT	CASRPVGGVTDTQYF
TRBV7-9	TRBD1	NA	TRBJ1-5	TGTGCCAGCAGCCAACAGGGGACCAAAAATCAGCCCCAGCATTTT	CASSQQGTKNQPQHF
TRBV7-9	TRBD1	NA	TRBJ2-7	TGTTCCAGCAGCACCAGACAGGGGGTAGGCTCCTACGAGCAGTACTTC	CSSSTRQGVGSYEQYF
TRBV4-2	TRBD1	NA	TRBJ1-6	TGTGCCAGCAGCTCCGGACAGGTTAATTCACCCCTCCACTTT	CASSSGQVNSPLHF
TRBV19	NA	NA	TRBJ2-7	TGTGCCAGTAGTAGAGGGGGTTCGTTTAGCTCCTACGAGCAGTACTTC	CASSRGGSFSSYEQYF
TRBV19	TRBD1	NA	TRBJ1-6	TGTGCCAGTAATACAGGGGGCAGGTCACCCCTCCACTTT	CASNTGGRSPLHF
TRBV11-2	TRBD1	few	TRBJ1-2	TGTGCCAGCAGCTTAGAGCTCAGGGGGCACGGCTACACCTTC	CASSLELRGHGYTF
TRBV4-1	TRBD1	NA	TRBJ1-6	TGCGCCAGCAGCCAAGAAGTTGGACAGGGCTATAATTCACCCCTCCACTTT	CASSQEVGQGYNSPLHF
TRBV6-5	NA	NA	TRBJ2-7	TGTGCCAGTCGACGGTGGACAGCACCTACCTACGAGCAGTACTTC	CASRRWTAPTYEQYF
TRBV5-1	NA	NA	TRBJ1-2	TGCGCCAGCAGGCAAACAGCTAACTATGGCTACACCTTC	CASRQTANYGYTF
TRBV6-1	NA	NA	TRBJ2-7	TGTGCCAGCACCCTCACCAGGGCCTACGAGCAGTACTTC	CASTLTRAYEQYF
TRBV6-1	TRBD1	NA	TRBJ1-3	TGTGCCAGCAGTTTGGACAGGCTGGATGGAAACACCATATATTTT	CASSLDRLDGNTIYF
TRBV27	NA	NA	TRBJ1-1	TGTGCCAGCAGTTTAATGGAGGGTGGGGGCACTGAAGCTTTCTTT	CASSLMEGGGTEAFF
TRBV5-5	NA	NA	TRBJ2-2	TGTGCCAGCAGCTTGGGAGGGCGAACGAACACCGGGGAGCTGTTTTTT	CASSLGGRTNTGELFF
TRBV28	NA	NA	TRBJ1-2	TGTGCCAGCGGCGTGACTGAAACACTTTATGGCTACACCTTC	CASGVTETLYGYTF
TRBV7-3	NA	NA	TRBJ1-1	TGTGCCAGCAGCTTCTCAGAAATTTCTACTGAAGCTTTCTTT	CASSFSEISTEAFF
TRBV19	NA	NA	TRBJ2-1	TGTGCCACGATGCAGGCGACCCACTCCTACAATGAGCAGTTCTTC	CATMQATHSYNEQFF
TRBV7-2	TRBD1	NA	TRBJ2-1	TGTGCCAGCAGTCTTATATCCTCTAGGACAGGTAGAAATGAGCAGTTCTTC	CASSLISSRTGRNEQFF
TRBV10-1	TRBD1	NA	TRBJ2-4	TGCGCCAGCAGTGAGAATGCCCCGGGACAGGGAGGGAACATTCAGTACTTC	CASSENAPGQGGNIQYF
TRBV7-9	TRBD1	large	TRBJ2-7	TGTGCCAGCAGCCTGGGGGACAGGGGGCGCTACGAGCAGTACTTC	CASSLGDRGRYEQYF
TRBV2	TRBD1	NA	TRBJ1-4	TGTGCCAGCGGTGCTAGACAGGGCTTCAATGAAAAACTGTTTTTT	CASGARQGFNEKLFF
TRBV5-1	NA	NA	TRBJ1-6	TGCGCCAGCACCGATACAGGGAGTCAGAATTCACCCCTCCACTTT	CASTDTGSQNSPLHF
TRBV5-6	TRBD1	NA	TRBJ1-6	TGTGCCAGCAGCTTGGTCAGGGGGAATTCACCCCTCCACTTT	CASSLVRGNSPLHF
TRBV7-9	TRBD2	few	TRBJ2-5	TGTGCCAGCATTCAGGCTAGCGGGGGGAACCAGTACTTC	CASIQASGGNQYF
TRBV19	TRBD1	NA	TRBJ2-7	TGTGCCAGTAGTATGCCCGGACAGGGCATTTACGAGCAGTACTTC	CASSMPGQGIYEQYF
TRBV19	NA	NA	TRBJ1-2	TGTGCCAGTAGTAGGGCTCCTACTAACTATGGCTACACCTTC	CASSRAPTNYGYTF
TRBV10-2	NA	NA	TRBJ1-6	TGCGCCAGCAGAACAGGGCTTATAGGATCTTATAATTCACCCCTCCACTTT	CASRTGLIGSYNSPLHF
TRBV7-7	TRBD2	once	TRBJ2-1	TGTGCTAGCAGCTTAATAGCGGGGGAGGGGCATGAGCAGTTCTTC	CASSLIAGEGHEQFF
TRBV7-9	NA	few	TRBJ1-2	TGTGCCAGCAGCTTAGAGGGCAGATTAGGAGGCTATGGCTACACCTTC	CASSLEGRLGGYGYTF
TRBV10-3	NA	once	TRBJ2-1	TGTGCCATCAGTGAGGGGGAGCGGGCTAATGAGCAGTTCTTC	CAISEGERANEQFF
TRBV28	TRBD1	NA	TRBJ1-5	TGTGCCAGCAGACTAGACAGGGGGAATTCGCAGCCCCAGCATTTT	CASRLDRGNSQPQHF
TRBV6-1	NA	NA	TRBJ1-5	TGTGCCAGCAGACGGGGGGGCGACGGGCAGCCCCAGCATTTT	CASRRGGDGQPQHF